The 19 T cell receptor beta chains presented below share a single source sample, sequenced in a study of cytomegalovirus exposure and HLA in healthy donors. This table comes from immunoSEQ multiplex PCR, and its TCRdb copy is limited to in-frame clones, with some not included. The sample carries 150,000 to 200,000 clones, roughly 88% recorded once. Sequenced sample: PBMCs. Receptor source: a woman younger than 45 in good health and CMV-seropositive.

The rearrangement joins TRBV7-6 to TRBJ2-7; a weak D match, TRBD2 (6 bases). The CDR3 runs to 14 residues. Germline values: CDR1 SGHVS, CDR2 FNYEAQ. Between the trimmed V and J ends, which lost 5 bases and 1 base, there was a span of 12 bases. The DNA for the CDR3 is TGTGCCAGCAGCCCTCAGGAGGGTTCCTACGAGCAGTACTTC. It specifies CASSPQEGSYEQYF. The full variable domain, rest sourced from reference TRBV7-6 and TRBJ2-7, is GAGVSQSPRYKVTKRGQDVALRCDPISGHVSLYWYRQALGQGPEFLTYFNYEAQQDKSGLPNDRFSAERPEGSISTLTIQRTEQRDSAMYRCASSPQEGSYEQYFGPGTRLTVT.

The CDR3 region has the DNA TGTGCCAGCAGCGCCCCGACTGATACCGGGGAGCTGTTTTTT. This sequence encodes CASSAPTDTGELFF. This chain uses TRBV5-4 with TRBJ2-2; D remains ambiguous. Germline V gives CDR1 SGHNT, CDR2 YYREEE (reference sequence). The CDR3 loop spans 14 amino acids. Trimming pared 4 bases from V and 5 bases from J, leaving 12 bases between.

This clone came up once. V gene TRBV18 combines with J gene TRBJ2-5; D unclear. The ends were cut back, 3 bases at V and 2 bases at J, with 7 bases in the middle. This CDR3 has 13 amino acids. Germline CDR1 KGHSH, CDR2 LQKENI. CDR3 in amino acids: CASSPGFQETQYF. The CDR3 coding sequence is TGTGCCAGCTCACCGGGCTTTCAAGAGACCCAGTACTTC. Filled out from reference TRBV18 and TRBJ2-5, the complete variable domain reads NAGVMQNPRHLVRRRGQEARLRCSPMKGHSHVYWYRQLPEEGLKFMVYLQKENIIDESGMPKERFSAEFPKEGPSILRIQQVVRGDSAAYFCASSPGFQETQYFGPGTRLLVL.

The chain has TRBV7-9 and TRBJ2-1; the D gene is possibly TRBD2 (6 bases). CDR1 and CDR2 from the germline V gene are SEHNR and FQNEAQ (reference sequence). This CDR3 spans 12 amino acids. The V end lost 1 base, the J end lost 10 bases, and 8 bases lay between the germline ends. CDR3 residues: CASSLGAGEQFF. In DNA form, the CDR3 reads TGTGCCAGCAGCTTAGGAGCGGGCGAGCAGTTCTTC.

The J gene is TRBJ2-7, the V gene TRBV7-2; 14 bases agree with TRBD2. Germline trimming cut 6 bases from V and 7 bases from J; bases unmatched to any gene: 8. The CDR3 runs to 15 residues. Germline V CDR1 and CDR2: SGHTA, FQGNSA. CDR3 loop: CASRSGLAGVGEQYF. DNA for the CDR3: TGTGCCAGCAGGTCGGGACTAGCGGGAGTTGGGGAGCAGTACTTC. Using reference TRBV7-2 and TRBJ2-7 for the parts outside the CDR3, the full variable domain is GAGVSQSPSNKVTEKGKDVELRCDPISGHTALYWYRQSLGQGLEFLIYFQGNSAPDKSGLPSDRFSAERTGGSVSTLTIQRTQQEDSAVYLCASRSGLAGVGEQYFGPGTRLTVT.

This chain uses TRBV14 with TRBJ1-1; tentatively, D is TRBD1 (5 bases). V was clipped by 5 bases and J by 0 bases, with 13 bases between them. This CDR3 has 15 residues. Germline V gives CDR1 SGHDN, CDR2 FVKESK. In DNA, the CDR3 is TGTGCCAGCAGCGGGAGGGGCAGTTTGAACACTGAAGCTTTCTTT. It encodes CASSGRGSLNTEAFF.

This clone was counted only a few times. The rearrangement uses TRBV2 and TRBJ2-7, with TRBD1 as a possible D gene (5 bases). Germline V gene lookup returns CDR1 SNHLY and CDR2 FYNNEI. The V end was cut by 6 bases, the J end by 10 bases, with 25 bases between. This CDR3 comprises 15 residues. CDR3 sequence (DNA): TGTGCCAGCAGACAGAACCGGACAATAGCATCGAGACAGTACTTC. The encoded protein is CASRQNRTIASRQYF.

This clone occurred once. The CDR3, as DNA: TGCAGCGCCGTCCGCGGCGAGCAGTACTTC. This codes for CSAVRGEQYF. The rearrangement uses TRBV29-1 and TRBJ2-7, with unresolved D. Trimming cost V 7 bases and J 6 bases, with 10 bases left between them. This CDR3 is built from 10 residues. CDR1 and CDR2 (germline): SQVTM, ANQGSEA.

The chain joins TRBV5-1 to TRBJ2-1; D remains ambiguous. The V end was cut by 2 bases, the J end by 4 bases, with 7 bases between. The germline V gene has CDR1 SGHRS and CDR2 YFSETQ. There are 13 residues in the CDR3. For the CDR3, the DNA is TGCGCCAGCAGCTTAACTACTTACAATGAGCAGTTCTTC. Protein product: CASSLTTYNEQFF.

The chain uses TRBV29-1 and TRBJ1-2, with TRBD1 identical over 10 bases. Germline V gives CDR1 SQVTM, CDR2 ANQGSEA. The CDR3 length is 16 residues. V shed 5 bases, J shed 1 base, and the junction held 10 bases outside the gene matches. As DNA, the CDR3 is TGCAGCGTTCACTACCCCGGGACAGGGGATAACTATGGCTACACCTTC. Its protein is CSVHYPGTGDNYGYTF.

In DNA form, the CDR3 reads TGTGCCAGCAGTCAGGACAGGTTTAGCAATCAGCCCCAGCATTTT. Translating gives CASSQDRFSNQPQHF. The chain carries TRBV2 and TRBJ1-5, with 7 bases lining up with TRBD1. Germline-derived CDR1 and CDR2 are SNHLY and FYNNEI. The CDR3 is 15 residues long. J lost 0 bases, V lost 5 bases, and 4 bases had no gene match. Full variable domain (rest looked up from reference TRBV2 and TRBJ1-5): EPEVTQTPSHQVTQMGQEVILRCVPISNHLYFYWYRQILGQKVEFLVSFYNNEISEKSEIFDDQFSVERPDGSNFTLKIRSTKLEDSAMYFCASSQDRFSNQPQHFGDGTRLSIL.

The chain couples TRBV9 to TRBJ2-5; 12 bases are a match to TRBD2. With 3 bases clipped from V and 4 bases from J, the junction kept 4 bases outside the gene matches. The germline gives CDR1 SGDLS, CDR2 YYNGEE. There are 15 residues in the CDR3. CDR3 region: CASSASGRAPETQYF. In DNA, the CDR3 is TGTGCCAGCAGCGCTAGCGGGAGGGCCCCAGAGACCCAGTACTTC.

The J gene is TRBJ1-1, the V gene TRBV7-9; 8 positions match TRBD1. Germline CDR1 reads SEHNR; CDR2 reads FQNEAQ (reference sequence). J gave up 4 bases and V 4 bases, and 5 bases lay outside the gene matches. The CDR3 has 14 amino acids. The CDR3 sequence is CASSWDRIFTEAFF. CDR3 coding DNA: TGTGCCAGCAGCTGGGACAGGATTTTCACTGAAGCTTTCTTT.

The chain recombines TRBV6-5 with TRBJ2-7; TRBD1 might be the D (7 bases). V was shortened by 2 bases and J by 2 bases, with 13 bases between the two germline ends. Per the germline V gene, CDR1 is MNHEY and CDR2 is SVGAGI. The CDR3 has 15 amino acids. The CDR3 coding sequence is TGTGCCAGCAGTTACCTCCAGGGGGGCCCCTACGAGCAGTACTTC. Encoded protein: CASSYLQGGPYEQYF.

J is TRBJ1-2 and V is TRBV5-1, with D unresolved. With 1 base removed from V and 2 bases from J, the gap between germline ends came to 9 bases. CDR1 is SGHRS, CDR2 YFSETQ, per germline. This CDR3 has 14 amino acids. Here the CDR3 reads CASSLSPTNYGYTF. Written as DNA, the CDR3 is TGCGCCAGCAGCTTGAGCCCAACGAACTATGGCTACACCTTC.

CDR3 loop: CASADRTNTGELFF. The CDR3 DNA reads as TGTGCCAGCGCGGACAGAACGAACACCGGGGAGCTGTTTTTT. This chain uses TRBV6-5 with TRBJ2-2; a weak D match, TRBD1 (6 bases). The ends were cut back, 8 bases at V and 0 bases at J, with 10 bases in the middle. The CDR3 totals 14 residues. CDR1 MNHEY and CDR2 SVGAGI come from the germline V gene.

This rearrangement joins TRBV5-1 to TRBJ2-2; D not certain. The CDR3 covers 14 residues. Germline V gives CDR1 SGHRS, CDR2 YFSETQ. V was shortened by 1 base and J by 6 bases, with 10 bases between the two germline ends. The CDR3 reads CASSLNGWAGELFF. The CDR3 DNA reads TGCGCCAGCAGCTTGAACGGGTGGGCCGGGGAGCTGTTTTTT. Complete variable domain (other parts from reference TRBV5-1 and TRBJ2-2): KAGVTQTPRYLIKTRGQQVTLSCSPISGHRSVSWYQQTPGQGLQFLFEYFSETQRNKGNFPGRFSGRQFSNSRSEMNVSTLELGDSALYLCASSLNGWAGELFFGEGSRLTVL.

J is TRBJ1-1 and V is TRBV5-4; 7 bases match TRBD1. Germline CDR1 reads SGHNT; CDR2 reads YYREEE (reference sequence). V lost 3 bases and J lost 4; bases outside the gene matches: 6. The CDR3 consists of 14 residues. CDR3 region: CASSYDRASTEAFF. The CDR3 DNA reads as TGTGCCAGCAGCTATGACAGGGCCTCCACTGAAGCTTTCTTT.

V is TRBV5-1 and J is TRBJ2-7; D ambiguous. CDR3 length: 13 amino acids. Germline CDR1 reads SGHRS; CDR2 reads YFSETQ. V lost 0 bases, J lost 5 bases, and 9 bases lay in between. CDR3 in amino acids: CASSLARGNEQYF. DNA for the CDR3: TGCGCCAGCAGCTTGGCGCGAGGAAACGAGCAGTACTTC. Based on the CDR3 plus reference TRBV5-1 and TRBJ2-7, the full variable domain is KAGVTQTPRYLIKTRGQQVTLSCSPISGHRSVSWYQQTPGQGLQFLFEYFSETQRNKGNFPGRFSGRQFSNSRSEMNVSTLELGDSALYLCASSLARGNEQYFGPGTRLTVT.